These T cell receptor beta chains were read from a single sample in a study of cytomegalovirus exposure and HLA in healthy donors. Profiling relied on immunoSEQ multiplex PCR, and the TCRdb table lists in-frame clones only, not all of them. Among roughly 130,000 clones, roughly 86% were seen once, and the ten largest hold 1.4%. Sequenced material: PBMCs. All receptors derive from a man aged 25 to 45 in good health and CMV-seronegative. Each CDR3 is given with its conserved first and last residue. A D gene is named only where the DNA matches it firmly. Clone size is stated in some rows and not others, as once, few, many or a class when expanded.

CDR3: CASSSQGGTEAFF; DNA: TGTGCCAGCAGCTCACAGGGGGGCACTGAAGCTTTCTTT; size: .; D: TRBD1; J: TRBJ1-1; V: TRBV7-3
CDR3: CASSSGGEGYTF; DNA: TGCGCCAGCAGCTCAGGGGGTGAAGGCTACACCTTC; size: .; D: TRBD1; J: TRBJ1-2; V: TRBV5-1
CDR3: CASNVGHRDEQYF; DNA: TGTGCCAGCAACGTAGGACACCGTGACGAGCAGTACTTC; size: .; D: .; J: TRBJ2-7; V: TRBV21-1
CDR3: CASSLGTETYEQYF; DNA: TGTGCCAGCAGTTTAGGGACAGAGACATACGAGCAGTACTTC; size: .; D: TRBD1; J: TRBJ2-7; V: TRBV27
CDR3: CATWNGIRSSYEQYF; DNA: TGTGCCACATGGAACGGGATTAGAAGCTCCTACGAGCAGTACTTC; size: .; D: .; J: TRBJ2-7; V: TRBV6-6
CDR3: CASSPLSGRADEQFF; DNA: TGTGCCAGCAGCCCCCTTAGCGGGAGGGCCGATGAGCAGTTCTTC; size: .; D: TRBD2; J: TRBJ2-1; V: TRBV7-2
CDR3: CASSTAGGNQPQHF; DNA: TGTGCCAGCAGCACTGCGGGGGGCAATCAGCCCCAGCATTTT; size: .; D: .; J: TRBJ1-5; V: TRBV11-2
CDR3: CASNKEGTQNIQYF; DNA: TGTGCCTCGAACAAAGAGGGGACACAAAACATTCAGTACTTC; size: .; D: .; J: TRBJ2-4; V: TRBV30
CDR3: CASRTGDRGLGEQYF; DNA: TGTGCCAGCAGGACGGGGGACAGGGGGCTTGGAGAGCAGTACTTC; size: .; D: TRBD1; J: TRBJ2-7; V: TRBV6-6
CDR3: CASSPGVGTSPYNEQFF; DNA: TGTGCCAGCAGCCCGGGCGTCGGGACTAGCCCCTACAATGAGCAGTTCTTC; size: .; D: TRBD2; J: TRBJ2-1; V: TRBV7-9
CDR3: CASSALGTVRWSDTQYF; DNA: TGTGCCAGCAGCGCACTCGGGACAGTGCGGTGGTCAGATACGCAGTATTTT; size: .; D: TRBD1; J: TRBJ2-3; V: TRBV5-6
CDR3: CASSAGTNNYGYTF; DNA: TGTGCCAGCAGCGCCGGGACAAATAACTATGGCTACACCTTC; size: .; D: .; J: TRBJ1-2; V: TRBV28
CDR3: CASSVSVGQGRGGEQFF; DNA: TGTGCCAGCAGCGTATCAGTGGGACAGGGCCGCGGGGGTGAGCAGTTCTTC; size: .; D: TRBD1; J: TRBJ2-1; V: TRBV9
CDR3: CSVASEGYGYTF; DNA: TGCAGCGTCGCGTCGGAGGGATATGGCTACACCTTC; size: .; D: .; J: TRBJ1-2; V: TRBV29-1
CDR3: CSVYSGQGSGGYTF; DNA: TGCAGCGTTTACTCGGGACAGGGGTCGGGTGGCTACACCTTC; size: few; D: TRBD1; J: TRBJ1-2; V: TRBV29-1
CDR3: CASSLLRARGSSYNSPLHF; DNA: TGTGCCAGCAGCCTCCTTCGGGCGCGGGGGAGCTCCTATAATTCACCCCTCCACTTT; size: .; D: .; J: TRBJ1-6; V: TRBV7-6
CDR3: CAWSPPRWDRGEQYF; DNA: TGTGCCTGGAGTCCACCCCGATGGGACAGGGGCGAGCAGTACTTC; size: .; D: TRBD1; J: TRBJ2-7; V: TRBV30
CDR3: CASTREGTGREKLFF; DNA: TGTGCCAGCACTCGGGAGGGGACAGGGCGAGAAAAACTGTTTTTT; size: few; D: TRBD1; J: TRBJ1-4; V: TRBV2
CDR3: CASSHGAGEQYF; DNA: TGTGCCAGCAGCCACGGCGCAGGCGAGCAGTACTTC; size: .; D: .; J: TRBJ2-7; V: TRBV9
CDR3: CASSHRGLGDYTF; DNA: TGTGCCAGCAGCCACAGGGGGCTGGGGGACTACACCTTC; size: .; D: TRBD1; J: TRBJ1-2; V: TRBV7-2
CDR3: CASSRGLAGLETQYF; DNA: TGTGCCAGTAGTAGGGGACTAGCGGGACTGGAGACCCAGTACTTC; size: .; D: TRBD2; J: TRBJ2-5; V: TRBV19
CDR3: CSVEILAEQYF; DNA: TGCAGCGTTGAGATCTTAGCCGAGCAGTACTTC; size: .; D: .; J: TRBJ2-7; V: TRBV29-1
CDR3: CSARTGYEQYF; DNA: TGCAGTGCTAGGACGGGGTACGAGCAGTACTTC; size: .; D: .; J: TRBJ2-7; V: TRBV20-1
CDR3: CASSQDWSGSRGETQYF; DNA: TGCGCCAGCAGCCAAGATTGGAGCGGGAGTAGGGGGGAGACCCAGTACTTC; size: .; D: TRBD2; J: TRBJ2-5; V: TRBV4-1
CDR3: CASSSAPGTGAEAFF; DNA: TGTGCCAGCAGTTCAGCGCCCGGGACAGGGGCAGAAGCTTTCTTT; size: .; D: TRBD1; J: TRBJ1-1; V: TRBV7-6
CDR3: CASSSGLGNQPQHF; DNA: TGTGCCAGCAGTTCAGGGCTAGGCAATCAGCCCCAGCATTTT; size: .; D: .; J: TRBJ1-5; V: TRBV27
CDR3: CASSEGGGSTYEQYF; DNA: TGTGCCAGCAGTGAAGGAGGGGGCTCTACCTACGAGCAGTACTTC; size: .; D: TRBD1; J: TRBJ2-7; V: TRBV2
CDR3: CASSQVSWEGYTF; DNA: TGCGCCAGCAGCCAAGTCTCCTGGGAGGGCTACACCTTC; size: .; D: .; J: TRBJ1-2; V: TRBV4-3
CDR3: CSADSGGVPYNEQFF; DNA: TGTTCCGCAGATTCTGGGGGGGTTCCCTACAATGAGCAGTTCTTC; size: .; D: TRBD2; J: TRBJ2-1; V: TRBV7-9